Below, 26 T cell receptor beta chains from the same sample are listed, as sequenced in a study of cytomegalovirus exposure and HLA in healthy donors. The PCR made use of 60 Vbeta and 13 Jbeta primers. Assay used: immunoSEQ multiplex PCR; TCRdb lists only in-frame clones, some missing. The repertoire holds about 160,000 clones, over 70% seen once, with roughly 9.7% in the top ten. The source material was PBMCs. The origin of the receptors is a man aged 18 to 29 in good health and CMV-seropositive.

The CDR3 sequence: CATRRQGVETQYF. For the CDR3, the DNA is TGTGCCACCAGGCGTCAGGGGGTGGAGACCCAGTACTTC. The gene calls are TRBV15 and TRBJ2-5, with 7 bases lining up with TRBD1. The CDR3 has 13 amino acids. CDR1 LNHNV and CDR2 YYDKDF come from the germline V gene (reference sequence). With 6 bases clipped from V and 5 bases from J, the junction kept 6 bases outside the gene matches.

The chain carries TRBV7-9 and TRBJ1-2; 9 bases fit TRBD1. Germline V gene sequence: CDR1 SEHNR, CDR2 FQNEAQ (reference sequence). Trimming cost V 6 bases and J 5 bases; bases outside gene matches: 7. The length of the CDR3 is 14 residues. CDR3 region: CASSSPTGGYGYTF. Here the CDR3 DNA reads TGTGCCAGCAGTTCACCGACAGGGGGGTATGGCTACACCTTC.

This chain joins TRBV15 and TRBJ2-3, with 8 bases identical to TRBD2. Germline assignment: CDR1 LNHNV and CDR2 YYDKDF (reference sequence). The J segment lost 2 bases and the V segment lost 2 bases, leaving 6 bases of the junction unmatched. The CDR3 consists of 16 residues. The CDR3 region has the DNA TGTGCCACCAGCAGATTTCGGGGGGGCCTCACAGATACGCAGTATTTT. Residues: CATSRFRGGLTDTQYF.

This chain links TRBV11-2 with TRBJ2-5, with 7 bases matching TRBD1. The V segment lost 1 base and the J segment 1 base; nucleotides outside the gene matches: 3. Germline CDR1 SGHAT, CDR2 FQNNGV. The CDR3 is made up of 15 amino acids. In DNA, the CDR3 is TGTGCCAGCAGCTTAGGAACAGGGGTCCAAGAGACCCAGTACTTC. Amino acids: CASSLGTGVQETQYF.

J is TRBJ1-4 and V is TRBV6-6; D is unclear. The V gene's germline CDR1 is MNHNY and CDR2 SVGAGI (reference sequence). V was shortened by 6 bases and J by 8 bases, with 10 bases between the two germline ends. The CDR3 spans 12 residues. CDR3 coding DNA: TGTGCCAGCAGCACCCGGTCCGAAAAACTGTTTTTT. Translated, it gives CASSTRSEKLFF.

The table lists this clone with a few counts. V usage is TRBV6-5 and J usage is TRBJ2-2; 9 bases map to TRBD1. V gave up 7 bases and J gave up 5 bases; unmatched junction bases: 8. Germline assignment: CDR1 MNHEY and CDR2 SVGAGI. The CDR3 runs 15 residues. CDR3 sequence: CASKSGQGETGELFF. The CDR3 coding sequence is TGTGCCAGCAAATCGGGACAGGGTGAAACCGGGGAGCTGTTTTTT.

The gene calls are TRBV4-1 and TRBJ2-7; TRBD2 might be the D (5 bases). The CDR3 extends over 15 amino acids. Trimming shortened V by 1 base and J by 2 bases, and 12 bases separated the two germline ends. Germline CDR1 reads MGHRA; CDR2 reads YSYEKL. This CDR3 is CASSQVFSGTYEQYF. The CDR3 DNA reads TGCGCCAGCAGCCAAGTTTTCAGCGGAACCTACGAGCAGTACTTC.

The V call is TRBV5-4, the J call TRBJ2-3; TRBD2 matches at 8 bases. V lost 5 bases and J lost 3; bases outside the gene matches: 8. The CDR3 loop spans 15 amino acids. The germline CDR1 and CDR2 sequences are SGHNT and YYREEE (reference sequence). CDR3 sequence reads: CASSPSGPSTDTQYF. The CDR3 DNA is TGTGCCAGCAGTCCTAGCGGGCCATCAACAGATACGCAGTATTTT.

The chain employs TRBV5-4 and TRBJ2-1, with a tentative D call TRBD1 (5 bases). The V end was cut by 5 bases, the J end by 0 bases, with 15 bases between. The CDR3 runs to 16 residues. Germline V gene lookup returns CDR1 SGHNT and CDR2 YYREEE (reference sequence). The CDR3 here is CASRGPTESSYNEQFF. CDR3 in DNA: TGTGCCAGCAGGGGGCCTACCGAGAGCTCCTACAATGAGCAGTTCTTC.

V and J are TRBV12-5 and TRBJ2-7; the match to TRBD1 covers 9 bases. The CDR3 contains 14 residues. V trimming: 3 bases; J trimming: 3 bases; junction bases outside the gene matches: 3. Germline lookup yields CDR1 LGHNT and CDR2 FRNRAP. CDR3 region: CASGLGTGIYEQYF. The CDR3 nucleotides read TGTGCTAGTGGTTTAGGGACAGGGATCTACGAGCAGTACTTC.

The rearrangement links TRBV4-3 to TRBJ2-7; 8 bases fit TRBD2. This CDR3 region has 17 residues. V trimming: 3 bases; J trimming: 4 bases; junction bases outside the gene matches: 14. The V gene's germline CDR1 is LGHNA and CDR2 YSLEER. This CDR3 is CASSQVLSGGAFYEQYF. The CDR3, as DNA: TGCGCCAGCAGCCAGGTTCTTTCCGGGGGGGCCTTTTACGAGCAGTACTTC.

The chain recombines TRBV5-1 with TRBJ1-5; D is undetermined. Germline CDR1 is SGHRS and CDR2 is YFSETQ. The V gene lost 1 base and the J gene lost 5 bases, with 7 bases spanning the gap. CDR3 length: 13 amino acids. For the CDR3, the DNA is TGCGCCAGCAGCTTGTTTACGGATCAGCCCCAGCATTTT. The encoded protein is CASSLFTDQPQHF.

This clone was observed a single time. The chain recombines TRBV15 with TRBJ2-5; 7 bases line up with TRBD2. V shed 6 bases and J 1 base; nucleotides not matched to a gene: 20. The germline V gene encodes CDR1 LNHNV and CDR2 YYDKDF (reference sequence). CDR3 length: 19 residues. The CDR3 protein is CATRGDWGRGDASQETQYF. CDR3 DNA: TGTGCCACCAGGGGAGACTGGGGGAGGGGCGATGCTTCCCAAGAGACCCAGTACTTC.

The chain joins TRBV7-9 to TRBJ2-1; 7 bases match TRBD2. This CDR3 has 16 amino acids. V shed 4 bases and J 8 bases; nucleotides not matched to a gene: 14. Germline loops: CDR1 SEHNR, CDR2 FQNEAQ (reference sequence). CDR3: CASSSDGRRSFYEQFF. The DNA for the CDR3 is TGTGCCAGCAGCTCTGACGGGAGGAGGTCTTTCTATGAGCAGTTCTTC. Together with reference TRBV7-9 and TRBJ2-1, the CDR3 gives the full variable domain: DTGVSQNPRHKITKRGQNVTFRCDPISEHNRLYWYRQTLGQGPEFLTYFQNEAQLEKSRLLSDRFSAERPKGSFSTLEIQRTEQGDSAMYLCASSSDGRRSFYEQFFGPGTRLTVL.

The CDR3 spells CAIRSSGGPQETQYF. In DNA, the CDR3 is TGTGCCATCAGGTCCAGCGGGGGACCCCAAGAGACCCAGTACTTC. V gene TRBV10-3 combines with J gene TRBJ2-5, with 8 bases matching TRBD2. Germline assignment: CDR1 ENHRY and CDR2 SYGVKD. V lost 6 bases to trimming and J lost 1 base; unmatched junction nucleotides: 7. CDR3 length: 15 residues.

This chain links TRBV13 with TRBJ1-2, with a weak D call TRBD1 (6 bases). The CDR3 sequence is 16 residues long. Trimming cost V 5 bases and J 4 bases, with 20 bases left between them. CDR1 PRHDT and CDR2 FYEKMQ come from the germline V gene (reference sequence). The CDR3 DNA reads as TGTGCCAGCAGCGTAGTTGCGGCTGGGGGCCCCTATGGCTACACCTTC. It encodes CASSVVAAGGPYGYTF. Full variable domain (rest looked up from reference TRBV13 and TRBJ1-2): AAGVIQSPRHLIKEKRETATLKCYPIPRHDTVYWYQQGPGQDPQFLISFYEKMQSDKGSIPDRFSAQQFSDYHSELNMSSLELGDSALYFCASSVVAAGGPYGYTFGSGTRLTVV.

The V gene is TRBV25-1, the J gene TRBJ1-1; a weak D match, TRBD1 (5 bases). Germline lookup yields CDR1 MGHDK and CDR2 SYGVNS. The CDR3 is 15 amino acids. V was trimmed by 6 bases and J by 4 bases, leaving 18 bases between them. The CDR3 nucleotides read TGTGCCAGCAGGGAAATCGGGACTTTGGGCACTGAAGCTTTCTTT. Its translation: CASREIGTLGTEAFF. The full variable domain, its missing parts supplied by reference TRBV25-1 and TRBJ1-1, is EADIYQTPRYLVIGTGKKITLECSQTMGHDKMYWYQQDPGMELHLIHYSYGVNSTEKGDLSSESTVSRIRTEHFPLTLESARPSHTSQYLCASREIGTLGTEAFFGQGTRLTVV.

The chain recombines TRBV4-1 with TRBJ2-2, with D perhaps matching TRBD2 (5 bases). Germline V gene lookup returns CDR1 MGHRA and CDR2 YSYEKL. V was shortened by 4 bases and J by 5 bases, with 17 bases between the two germline ends. The CDR3 is 16 amino acids. The CDR3 DNA follows: TGCGCCAGCAGCCCACCACCGGGATCGGGGACCGGGGAGCTGTTTTTT. This translates into CASSPPPGSGTGELFF.

V is TRBV6-5 and J is TRBJ1-4; TRBD1 matches 7 bases. Trimming at V came to 6 bases and at J to 8 bases, leaving 12 bases not matched to a gene. Germline CDR1 and CDR2: MNHEY and SVGAGI. CDR3 size: 15 residues. The CDR3 region has the DNA TGTGCCAGCAGCCCATCGACAGGGAGGCAAGAAAAACTGTTTTTT. Its translation is CASSPSTGRQEKLFF.

The V gene is TRBV4-1, the J gene TRBJ1-5; maybe TRBD1 (6 bases). The CDR3 runs to 15 residues. The V and J ends lost 3 bases and 1 base respectively, with 10 bases between them. Germline CDR1 and CDR2: MGHRA and YSYEKL. DNA for the CDR3: TGCGCCAGCAGCCAGACCAGGGGAAGCAATCAGCCCCAGCATTTT. It translates to CASSQTRGSNQPQHF.

The count of this clone is one. The chain employs TRBV9 and TRBJ2-1; 11 bases match TRBD2. The V gene end was trimmed by 3 bases and the J gene end by 4 bases; junction bases not matched to a gene: 3. Germline V gene lookup returns CDR1 SGDLS and CDR2 YYNGEE. This CDR3 is built from 15 residues. DNA for the CDR3: TGTGCCAGCAGCGCTCCTAGCGGGGGGTACAATGAGCAGTTCTTC. Translation: CASSAPSGGYNEQFF. The variable domain in full, completed from reference TRBV9 and TRBJ2-1, reads DSGVTQTPKHLITATGQRVTLRCSPRSGDLSVYWYQQSLDQGLQFLIQYYNGEERAKGNILERFSAQQFPDLHSELNLSSLELGDSALYFCASSAPSGGYNEQFFGPGTRLTVL.

The chain couples TRBV13 to TRBJ1-2; 9 bases fit TRBD1. CDR1 PRHDT and CDR2 FYEKMQ come from the germline V gene (reference sequence). Losses at the gene ends were 0 bases for V and 1 base for J; bases not matched to a gene: 3. This CDR3 is built from 16 residues. DNA of the CDR3: TGTGCCAGCAGCTTAGGGTTGGACAGGGGTAACTATGGCTACACCTTC. Translated: CASSLGLDRGNYGYTF.

This clone has more than one count but fewer than ten. The rearrangement joins TRBV19 to TRBJ1-5; TRBD1 is a possible D gene (6 bases). The CDR3 runs 14 residues. V lost 6 bases and J lost 6, with 15 bases in between. CDR1 LNHDA and CDR2 SQIVND come from the germline V gene (reference sequence). The DNA of the CDR3 is TGTGCCAGTAGCCTACAGGGAATAGGTCAGCCCCAGCATTTT. As protein: CASSLQGIGQPQHF.

In DNA form, the CDR3 reads TGCGCCAGCAGCCAGAGCAGGGTTATGAACACTGAAGCTTTCTTT. Residues: CASSQSRVMNTEAFF. This chain uses TRBV4-1 with TRBJ1-1; D is possibly TRBD1 (5 bases). The ends were cut back, 3 bases at V and 0 bases at J, with 11 bases in the middle. Germline CDR1 reads MGHRA; CDR2 reads YSYEKL. The CDR3 loop spans 15 amino acids.

The rearrangement joins TRBV11-2 to TRBJ2-1, with 7 bases identical to TRBD2. CDR3 length equals 15 residues. Germline V lookup: CDR1 SGHAT, CDR2 FQNNGV. Germline trimming cut 3 bases from V and 4 bases from J; bases unmatched to any gene: 6. CDR3 in DNA: TGTGCCAGCAGCTTCCTAGCGGATATATACAATGAGCAGTTCTTC. Its translation: CASSFLADIYNEQFF.

This clone has only a few counts. V is TRBV12-2 and J is TRBJ2-5; TRBD1 is the table's D call and was not checked against the DNA. TRBV12-2 is assigned pseudogene status. The CDR3 totals 16 residues. As DNA, the CDR3 is TGTGCAAGTCGCTTAGCGAAGGTGGGCGTCCAAGAGACCCAGTACTTC. Residues: CASRLAKVGVQETQYF.